The source of this T cell receptor beta chain is a study of shared clonotypes between healthy human individuals. Overall study: Serving as donors were two women and three men, whose ages spanned 18 to 49.

Study-wide points: Clonotype sharing among donors likely depends on sequencing depth.

Points on this clone: What it binds is not known.

Data came from immunoSEQ multiplex PCR; TCRdb stores just in-frame clones and leaves some out. The sample contains 2,500,000 or so clones, less than 95% of which appear only once. The CDR3 totals 16 residues. The germline V gene has CDR1 SGHRS and CDR2 YFSETQ. After removal of 4 bases from V and 2 bases from J, the junction contained 7 bases not matched to a gene. This sequence originates from a young man in good health. Some clones in this sample may be carry-over from other donors' samples. The sample was naive CD4+ T cells from PBMCs. Subset denoted: CD45RA+ positively selected. V usage is TRBV5-1 and J usage is TRBJ2-3, with 10 bases fitting TRBD2. The CDR3 coding sequence is TGCGCCAGCAGCCCGCTGCTAGCGGGAGTCACAGATACGCAGTATTTT. It encodes CASSPLLAGVTDTQYF. Using reference TRBV5-1 and TRBJ2-3 for the parts outside the CDR3, the full variable domain is KAGVTQTPRYLIKTRGQQVTLSCSPISGHRSVSWYQQTPGQGLQFLFEYFSETQRNKGNFPGRFSGRQFSNSRSEMNVSTLELGDSALYLCASSPLLAGVTDTQYFGPGTRLTVL.